This passage covers 20 T cell receptor beta chains from one sample sequenced in a study of blood T cell repertoires in COVID-19. The protocol was immunoSEQ multiplex PCR, while the TCRdb copy is restricted to in-frame clones and leaves out a portion. This table holds hundreds of thousands of clones, around 87% found once. The material sequenced was peripheral blood. The receptors derive from a woman aged 55-70 years with COVID-19, enrolled during active disease.

This sequence joins TRBV6-6 and TRBJ1-4; 7 positions match TRBD1. Losses at the gene ends were 6 bases for V and 7 bases for J; bases not matched to a gene: 11. Per germline, CDR1 MNHNY and CDR2 SVGAGI (reference sequence). The CDR3 has 15 residues. The CDR3 region is CASSSSGGGIEKLFF. CDR3 DNA: TGTGCCAGCAGCTCCTCAGGGGGAGGAATTGAAAAACTGTTTTTT.

This clone came up once. The chain joins TRBV5-1 to TRBJ2-7; D is unresolved. The CDR3 contains 15 residues. Germline CDR1 SGHRS, CDR2 YFSETQ. The ends were cut back, 4 bases at V and 2 bases at J, with 16 bases in the middle. The chain's CDR3 is CASSVGLSVTYEQYF. The CDR3 DNA follows: TGCGCCAGCAGCGTGGGCCTCAGCGTCACCTACGAGCAGTACTTC.

The chain has TRBV5-1 and TRBJ1-6; the match to TRBD1 covers 7 bases. V lost 9 bases and J lost 3; bases outside the gene matches: 3. Per the germline V gene, CDR1 is SGHRS and CDR2 is YFSETQ. This CDR3 has 13 residues. The CDR3 nucleotides read TGCGCCACCACAGGGGACTATAATTCACCCCTCCACTTT. Protein product: CATTGDYNSPLHF.

V is TRBV5-6 and J is TRBJ1-2; no reliable D call. Per the germline V gene, CDR1 is SGHDT and CDR2 is YYEEEE. CDR3 length: 14 residues. V was clipped by 1 base and J by 1 base, with 8 bases between them. Here the CDR3 DNA reads TGTGCCAGCAGCTTGACAGACATTAACTATGGCTACACCTTC. It is translated as CASSLTDINYGYTF.

The chain links TRBV11-3 to TRBJ1-1; tentative D call: TRBD1 (5 bases). Germline V lookup: CDR1 SGHNT, CDR2 YENEEA. CDR3 length: 14 residues. V shed 5 bases and J shed 2 bases, with 12 bases lying between them. CDR3 in DNA: TGTGCCAGCAGCGCGGAGGGGCCAAACACTGAAGCTTTCTTT. Translated, it gives CASSAEGPNTEAFF.

This chain joins TRBV7-9 and TRBJ1-6; TRBD1 matches at 9 bases. Germline CDR1 is SEHNR and CDR2 is FQNEAQ (reference sequence). The V and J ends lost 5 bases and 7 bases, in that order; junction bases with no gene match: 6. The CDR3 length is 15 residues. CDR3 DNA sequence: TGTGCCAGCAGCCCACAGGGGGCGGGGAATTCACCCCTCCACTTT. Amino acids: CASSPQGAGNSPLHF.

This chain links TRBV3-1 (or the pseudogene TRBV3-2) with TRBJ2-6; 8 bases fit TRBD1. CDR3 length: 17 residues. V gave up 5 bases and J gave up 0 bases; unmatched junction bases: 6. The V gene's germline CDR1 is LGHDT and CDR2 YNNKEL (reference sequence). Here the CDR3 DNA reads TGTGCCAGCAGCGGGGACAGGTTATTCTCTGGGGCCAACGTCCTGACTTTC. Translation: CASSGDRLFSGANVLTF.

This chain joins TRBV5-6 and TRBJ1-1; the D gene is possibly TRBD1 (6 bases). The CDR3 has 15 residues. Germline values: CDR1 SGHDT, CDR2 YYEEEE. V lost 6 bases and J lost 0, with 15 bases in between. The CDR3 sequence: CASISLWGLNTEAFF. CDR3 coding DNA: TGTGCCAGCATTTCCCTTTGGGGGCTGAACACTGAAGCTTTCTTT. Full variable domain (rest looked up from reference TRBV5-6 and TRBJ1-1): DAGVTQSPTHLIKTRGQQVTLRCSPKSGHDTVSWYQQALGQGPQFIFQYYEEEERQRGNFPDRFSGHQFPNYSSELNVNALLLGDSALYLCASISLWGLNTEAFFGQGTRLTVV.

The gene calls are TRBV6-5 and TRBJ2-7; possibly TRBD1 for D (5 bases). The CDR3 is 12 amino acids. Germline V gives CDR1 MNHEY, CDR2 SVGAGI. The germline V and J ends were trimmed by 2 bases and 7 bases, with 9 bases remaining between them. CDR3 sequence reads: CASSYEGVEQYF. The CDR3 nucleotides are TGTGCCAGCAGTTACGAAGGGGTTGAGCAGTACTTC.

This clone was counted a single time. The gene calls are TRBV7-2 and TRBJ2-3; TRBD1 agrees at 8 bases. Looked up from germline, CDR1 is SGHTA and CDR2 is FQGNSA. The CDR3 contains 13 residues. V shed 3 bases, J shed 6 bases, and the junction held 2 bases outside the gene matches. In DNA, the CDR3 is TGTGCCAGCAGCTTTGACAGGGGTGATACGCAGTATTTT. Protein sequence: CASSFDRGDTQYF. The whole variable domain, filled in from reference TRBV7-2 and TRBJ2-3, reads GAGVSQSPSNKVTEKGKDVELRCDPISGHTALYWYRQSLGQGLEFLIYFQGNSAPDKSGLPSDRFSAERTGGSVSTLTIQRTQQEDSAVYLCASSFDRGDTQYFGPGTRLTVL.

J is TRBJ2-7 and V is TRBV19, with 10 bases matching TRBD1. Trimming took 5 bases from V and 3 from J; bases not matched to a gene: 7. From germline, CDR1 is LNHDA and CDR2 SQIVND (reference sequence). CDR3 length equals 15 residues. The CDR3 DNA reads as TGTGCCAGTAGTGGAATAGGGACAGGGGACTACGAGCAGTACTTC. The encoded protein is CASSGIGTGDYEQYF. Full variable domain (outside the CDR3, taken from reference TRBV19 and TRBJ2-7): DGGITQSPKYLFRKEGQNVTLSCEQNLNHDAMYWYRQDPGQGLRLIYYSQIVNDFQKGDIAEGYSVSREKKESFPLTVTSAQKNPTAFYLCASSGIGTGDYEQYFGPGTRLTVT.

V and J are TRBV5-1 and TRBJ1-2; tentative D call: TRBD1 (5 bases). Trimming cost V 4 bases and J 1 base, with 8 bases left between them. Germline V lookup: CDR1 SGHRS, CDR2 YFSETQ. This CDR3 region has 13 residues. CDR3 amino acids: CASSRQSNYGYTF. The CDR3 DNA follows: TGCGCCAGCAGCCGACAGAGTAACTATGGCTACACCTTC.

The chain has TRBV24-1 and TRBJ2-1; TRBD1 might be the D (6 bases). The CDR3 totals 16 residues. V shed 9 bases and J shed 3 bases, with 20 bases lying between them. Germline-derived CDR1 and CDR2 are KGHDR and SFDVKD. CDR3 sequence reads: CATGDAQGWDYNEQFF. CDR3 DNA sequence: TGTGCCACCGGAGACGCACAGGGATGGGACTACAATGAGCAGTTCTTC.

The rearrangement links TRBV7-3 to TRBJ1-1, with D unresolved. Per germline, CDR1 SGHTA and CDR2 FQGTGA. Trimming removed 6 bases from V and 0 bases from J, with 8 bases in between. The CDR3 has 13 amino acids. The CDR3 region is CASSRAVNTEAFF. The CDR3 coding sequence is TGTGCCAGCAGTCGAGCGGTGAACACTGAAGCTTTCTTT.

The V gene is TRBV30, the J gene TRBJ2-5, with D perhaps TRBD2 (6 bases). Germline V gene lookup returns CDR1 GTSNPN and CDR2 SVGIG (reference sequence). The CDR3 is 13 residues long. Trimming cost V 0 bases and J 2 bases, with 7 bases left between them. CDR3 protein: CAWSVDYQETQYF. CDR3 DNA sequence: TGTGCCTGGAGTGTGGACTATCAAGAGACCCAGTACTTC. Full variable domain (remainder filled in from reference TRBV30 and TRBJ2-5): SQTIHQWPATLVQPVGSPLSLECTVEGTSNPNLYWYRQAAGRGLQLLFYSVGIGQISSEVPQNLSASRPQDRQFILSSKKLLLSDSGFYLCAWSVDYQETQYFGPGTRLLVL.

The chain has TRBV25-1 and TRBJ1-4, with 7 nucleotides matching TRBD1. The V and J ends lost 3 bases and 13 bases, in that order; junction bases with no gene match: 17. CDR3 length: 16 residues. Germline V lookup: CDR1 MGHDK, CDR2 SYGVNS. The CDR3 sequence: CASSDSRTGILDVLFF. In nucleotides, the CDR3 is TGTGCCAGCAGTGATTCGAGGACAGGAATCCTTGATGTACTGTTTTTT.

This sequence joins TRBV28 and TRBJ1-6, with a tentative D call TRBD1 (5 bases). The length of the CDR3 is 13 residues. Trimming left V 7 bases short and J 10 bases short, with 14 bases between. Germline V CDR1 and CDR2: MDHEN, SYDVKM. The chain's CDR3 is CASNLDNPSPLHF. The DNA for the CDR3 is TGTGCCAGCAATCTGGACAACCCATCACCCCTCCACTTT.

The rearrangement links TRBV2 to TRBJ1-5; 9 nucleotides match TRBD1. J was trimmed by 6 bases and V by 5 bases; bases with no gene match: 8. Germline CDR1 and CDR2: SNHLY and FYNNEI. CDR3 size: 15 residues. The CDR3 coding sequence is TGTGCCAGCAGTACCAAAGGGACAGGGAGTCAGCCCCAGCATTTT. Encoded protein: CASSTKGTGSQPQHF.

The rearrangement joins TRBV9 to TRBJ2-1; 9 bases are shared with TRBD1. V shed 3 bases and J 4 bases; nucleotides not matched to a gene: 5. This CDR3 comprises 15 residues. Germline V lookup: CDR1 SGDLS, CDR2 YYNGEE. DNA for the CDR3: TGTGCCAGCAGCGCCACGACAGGGGGATACAATGAGCAGTTCTTC. Translating it yields CASSATTGGYNEQFF.

This chain links TRBV18 with TRBJ1-2; D not certain. The germline V gene encodes CDR1 KGHSH and CDR2 LQKENI. This CDR3 has 14 residues. Trimming shortened V by 3 bases and J by 3 bases, and 11 bases separated the two germline ends. The CDR3 region has the DNA TGTGCCAGCTCACCGTTGACGGAGCACTATGGCTACACCTTC. This translates into CASSPLTEHYGYTF.